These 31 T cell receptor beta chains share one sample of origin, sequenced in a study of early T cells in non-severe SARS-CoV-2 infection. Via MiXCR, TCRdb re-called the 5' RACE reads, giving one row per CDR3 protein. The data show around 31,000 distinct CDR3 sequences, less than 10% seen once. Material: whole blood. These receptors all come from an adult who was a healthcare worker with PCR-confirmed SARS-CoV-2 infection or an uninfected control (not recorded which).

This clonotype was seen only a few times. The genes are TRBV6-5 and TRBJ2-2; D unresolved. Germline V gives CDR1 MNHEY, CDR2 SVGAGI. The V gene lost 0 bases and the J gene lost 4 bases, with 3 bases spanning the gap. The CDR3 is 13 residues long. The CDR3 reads CASSYSLTGELFF. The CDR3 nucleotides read TGTGCCAGCAGTTACTCCCTCACCGGGGAGCTGTTTTTT.

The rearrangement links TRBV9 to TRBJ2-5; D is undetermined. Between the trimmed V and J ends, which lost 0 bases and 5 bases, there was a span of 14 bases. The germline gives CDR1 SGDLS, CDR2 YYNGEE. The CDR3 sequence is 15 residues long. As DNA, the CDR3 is TGTGCCAGCAGCGTAGCTGATGGAGTTAGGGAGACCCAGTACTTC. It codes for CASSVADGVRETQYF.

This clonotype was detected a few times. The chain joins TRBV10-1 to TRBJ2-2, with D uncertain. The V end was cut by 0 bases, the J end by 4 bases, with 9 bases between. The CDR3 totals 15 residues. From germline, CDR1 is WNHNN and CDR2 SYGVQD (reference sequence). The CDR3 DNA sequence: TGCGCCAGCAGTGAGTCGACGCTGTCCACCGGGGAGCTGTTTTTT. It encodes CASSESTLSTGELFF.

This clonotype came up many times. CDR3 coding DNA: TGTGCCAGCAGCACAGAACCGCAAGAGACCCAGTACTTC. Its translation: CASSTEPQETQYF. The V call is TRBV7-3, the J call TRBJ2-5, with no clear D. Germline loops: CDR1 SGHTA, CDR2 FQGTGA. The CDR3 has 13 amino acids. V lost 5 bases and J lost 2, with 9 bases in between.

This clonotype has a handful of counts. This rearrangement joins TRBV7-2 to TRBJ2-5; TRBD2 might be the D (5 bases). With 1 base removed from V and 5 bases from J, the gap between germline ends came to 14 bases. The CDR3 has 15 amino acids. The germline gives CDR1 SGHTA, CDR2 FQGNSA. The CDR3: CASSLGGRGFETQYF. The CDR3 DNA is TGTGCCAGCAGCTTAGGAGGGAGAGGTTTCGAGACCCAGTACTTC. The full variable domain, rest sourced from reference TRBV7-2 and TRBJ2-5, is GAGVSQSPSNKVTEKGKDVELRCDPISGHTALYWYRQSLGQGLEFLIYFQGNSAPDKSGLPSDRFSAERTGGSVSTLTIQRTQQEDSAVYLCASSLGGRGFETQYFGPGTRLLVL.

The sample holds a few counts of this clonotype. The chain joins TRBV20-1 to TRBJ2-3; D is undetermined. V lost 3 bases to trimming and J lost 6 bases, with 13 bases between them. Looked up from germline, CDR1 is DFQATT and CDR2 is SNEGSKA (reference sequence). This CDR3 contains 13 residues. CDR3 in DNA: TGCAGTGCTAGTCGCCTCCAAGACGATACGCAGTATTTT. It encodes CSASRLQDDTQYF.

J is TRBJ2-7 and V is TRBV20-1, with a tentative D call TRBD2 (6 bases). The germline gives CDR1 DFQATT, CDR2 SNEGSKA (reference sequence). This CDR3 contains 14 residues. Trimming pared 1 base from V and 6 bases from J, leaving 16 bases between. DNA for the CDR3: TGCAGTGCTAGAGTTTTGGGACTGGAGGGCGAGCAGTACTTC. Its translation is CSARVLGLEGEQYF.

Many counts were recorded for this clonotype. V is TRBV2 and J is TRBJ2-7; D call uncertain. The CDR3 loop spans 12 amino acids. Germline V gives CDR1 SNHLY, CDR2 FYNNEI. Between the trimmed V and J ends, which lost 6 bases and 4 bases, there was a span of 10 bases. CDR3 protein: CASSLLRYEQYF. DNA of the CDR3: TGTGCCAGCAGCCTCCTACGATACGAGCAGTACTTC.

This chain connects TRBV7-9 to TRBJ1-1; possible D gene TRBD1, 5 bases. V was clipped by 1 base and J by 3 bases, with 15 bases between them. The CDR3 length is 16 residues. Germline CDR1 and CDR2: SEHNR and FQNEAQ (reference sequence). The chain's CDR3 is CASSLGAGNPYTEAFF. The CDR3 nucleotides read TGTGCCAGCAGCTTAGGGGCAGGGAACCCATACACTGAAGCTTTCTTT.

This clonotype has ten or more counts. The CDR3 DNA is TGTGCCAGCAGTTACTCCAGGGAGAGGTCGTCGCGGGGTGAGCAGTTCTTC. Protein sequence: CASSYSRERSSRGEQFF. The chain carries TRBV6-5 and TRBJ2-1, with D perhaps TRBD2 (6 bases). Germline CDR1 MNHEY, CDR2 SVGAGI. The CDR3 has 17 amino acids. Trimming pared 0 bases from V and 9 bases from J, leaving 21 bases between.

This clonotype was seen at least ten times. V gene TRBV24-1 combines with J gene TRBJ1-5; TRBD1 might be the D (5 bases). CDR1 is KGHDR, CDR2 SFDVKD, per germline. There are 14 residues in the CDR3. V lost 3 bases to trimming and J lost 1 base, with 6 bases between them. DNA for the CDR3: TGTGCCACCAGTGATCAGGGAAGCAATCAGCCCCAGCATTTT. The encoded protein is CATSDQGSNQPQHF.

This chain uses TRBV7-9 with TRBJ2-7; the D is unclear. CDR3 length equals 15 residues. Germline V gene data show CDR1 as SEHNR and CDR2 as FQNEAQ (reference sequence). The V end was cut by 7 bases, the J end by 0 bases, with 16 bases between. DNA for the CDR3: TGTGCCAGCACCACATGGGCGGCGAACTCCTACGAGCAGTACTTC. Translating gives CASTTWAANSYEQYF.

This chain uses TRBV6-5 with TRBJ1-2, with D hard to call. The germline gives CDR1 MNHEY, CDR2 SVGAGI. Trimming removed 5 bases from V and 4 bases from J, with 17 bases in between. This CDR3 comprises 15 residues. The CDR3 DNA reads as TGTGCCAGCAGTGCTTTGATGGGCTCGGGCTATGGCTACACCTTC. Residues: CASSALMGSGYGYTF.

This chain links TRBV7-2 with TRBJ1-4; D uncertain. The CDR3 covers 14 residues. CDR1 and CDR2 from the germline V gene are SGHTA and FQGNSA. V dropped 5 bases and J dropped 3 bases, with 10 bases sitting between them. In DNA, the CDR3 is TGTGCCAGCAGCCCTCGGCGGGCTAATGAAAAACTGTTTTTT. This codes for CASSPRRANEKLFF.

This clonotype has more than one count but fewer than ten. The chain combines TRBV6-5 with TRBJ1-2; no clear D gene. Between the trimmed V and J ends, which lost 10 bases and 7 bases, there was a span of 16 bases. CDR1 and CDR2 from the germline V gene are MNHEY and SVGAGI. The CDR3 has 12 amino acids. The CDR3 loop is CATLTGYAGYTF. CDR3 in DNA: TGTGCCACCCTAACGGGGTATGCTGGCTACACCTTC.

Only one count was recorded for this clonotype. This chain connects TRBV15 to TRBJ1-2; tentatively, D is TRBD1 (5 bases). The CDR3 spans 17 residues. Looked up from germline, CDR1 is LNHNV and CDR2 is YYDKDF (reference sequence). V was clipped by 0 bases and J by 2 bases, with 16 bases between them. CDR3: CATSRDYPGNTNYGYTF. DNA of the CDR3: TGTGCCACCAGCAGAGATTACCCAGGGAATACAAACTATGGCTACACCTTC. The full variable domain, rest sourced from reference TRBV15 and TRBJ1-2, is DAMVIQNPRYQVTQFGKPVTLSCSQTLNHNVMYWYQQKSSQAPKLLFHYYDKDFNNEADTPDNFQSRRPNTSFCFLDIRSPGLGDTAMYLCATSRDYPGNTNYGYTFGSGTRLTVV.

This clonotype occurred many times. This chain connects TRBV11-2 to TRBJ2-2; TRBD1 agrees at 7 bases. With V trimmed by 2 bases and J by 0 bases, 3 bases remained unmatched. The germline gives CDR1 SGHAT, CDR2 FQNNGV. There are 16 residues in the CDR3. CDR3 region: CASSLRTGANTGELFF. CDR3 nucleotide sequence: TGTGCCAGCAGCTTACGTACAGGGGCGAACACCGGGGAGCTGTTTTTT. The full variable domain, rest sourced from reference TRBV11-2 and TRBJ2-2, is EAGVAQSPRYKIIEKRQSVAFWCNPISGHATLYWYQQILGQGPKLLIQFQNNGVVDDSQLPKDRFSAERLKGVDSTLKIQPAKLEDSAVYLCASSLRTGANTGELFFGEGSRLTVL.

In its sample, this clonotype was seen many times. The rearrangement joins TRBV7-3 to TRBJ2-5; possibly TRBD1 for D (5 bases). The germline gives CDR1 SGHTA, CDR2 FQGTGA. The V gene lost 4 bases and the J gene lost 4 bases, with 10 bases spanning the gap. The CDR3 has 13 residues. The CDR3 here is CASSSGSSETQYF. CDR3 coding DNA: TGTGCCAGCAGCTCAGGGTCCTCAGAGACCCAGTACTTC.

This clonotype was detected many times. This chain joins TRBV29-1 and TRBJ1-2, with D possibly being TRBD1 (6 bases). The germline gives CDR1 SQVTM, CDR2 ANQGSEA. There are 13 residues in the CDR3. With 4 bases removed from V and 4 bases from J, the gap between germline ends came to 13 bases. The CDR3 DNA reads TGCAGCGTTGGGACAGCTTCAGCCTATGGCTACACCTTC. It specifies CSVGTASAYGYTF.

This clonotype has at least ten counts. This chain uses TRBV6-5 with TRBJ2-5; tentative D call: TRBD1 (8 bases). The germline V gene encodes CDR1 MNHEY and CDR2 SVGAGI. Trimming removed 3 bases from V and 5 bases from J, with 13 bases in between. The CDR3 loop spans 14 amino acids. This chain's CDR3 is CASSYGQGGETQYF. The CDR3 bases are TGTGCCAGCAGTTATGGACAGGGAGGGGAGACCCAGTACTTC.

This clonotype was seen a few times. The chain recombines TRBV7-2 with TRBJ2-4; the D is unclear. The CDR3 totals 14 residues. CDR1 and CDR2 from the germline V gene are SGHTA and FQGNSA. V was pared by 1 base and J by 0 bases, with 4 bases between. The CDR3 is CASSLGQAKNIQYF. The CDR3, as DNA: TGTGCCAGCAGCTTAGGGCAAGCCAAAAACATTCAGTACTTC.

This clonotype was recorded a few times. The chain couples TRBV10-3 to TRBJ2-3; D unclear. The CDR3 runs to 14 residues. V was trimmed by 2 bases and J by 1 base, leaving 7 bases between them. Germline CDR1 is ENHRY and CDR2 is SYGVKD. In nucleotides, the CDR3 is TGTGCCATCAGTGAGGGGCGGCGCACAGATACGCAGTATTTT. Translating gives CAISEGRRTDTQYF.

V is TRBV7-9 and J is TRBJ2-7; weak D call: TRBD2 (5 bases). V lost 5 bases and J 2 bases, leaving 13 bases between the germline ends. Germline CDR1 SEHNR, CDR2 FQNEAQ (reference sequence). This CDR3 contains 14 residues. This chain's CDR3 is CASSDTFGTYEQYF. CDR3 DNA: TGTGCCAGCAGCGACACATTCGGGACCTACGAGCAGTACTTC.

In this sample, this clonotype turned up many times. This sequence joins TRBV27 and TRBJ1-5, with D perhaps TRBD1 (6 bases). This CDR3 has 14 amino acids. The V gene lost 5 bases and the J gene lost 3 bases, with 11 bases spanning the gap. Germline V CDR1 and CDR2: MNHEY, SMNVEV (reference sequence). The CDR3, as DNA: TGTGCCAGCAGTGACGCAGGGGTCAATCAGCCCCAGCATTTT. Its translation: CASSDAGVNQPQHF.

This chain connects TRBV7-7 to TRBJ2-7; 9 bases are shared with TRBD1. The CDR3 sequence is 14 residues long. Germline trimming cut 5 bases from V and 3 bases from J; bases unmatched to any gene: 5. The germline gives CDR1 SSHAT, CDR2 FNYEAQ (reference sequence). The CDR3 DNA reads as TGTGCCAGCAGCCCGGGACAGGGATTCTACGAGCAGTACTTC. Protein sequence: CASSPGQGFYEQYF.

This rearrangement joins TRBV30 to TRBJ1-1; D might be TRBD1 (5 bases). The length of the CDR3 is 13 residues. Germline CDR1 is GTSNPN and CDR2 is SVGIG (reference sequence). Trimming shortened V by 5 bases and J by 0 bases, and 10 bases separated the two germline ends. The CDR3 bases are TGTGCCTGGCTGGGGGGGATGAACACTGAAGCTTTCTTT. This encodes CAWLGGMNTEAFF.

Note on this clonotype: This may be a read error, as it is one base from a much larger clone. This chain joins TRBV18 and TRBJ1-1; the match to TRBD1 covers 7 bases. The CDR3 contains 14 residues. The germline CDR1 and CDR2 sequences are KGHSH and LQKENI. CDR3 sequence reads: CANSPSTGDTEAFF. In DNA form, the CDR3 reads TGTGCCAACTCACCGTCAACAGGGGACACTGAAGCTTTCTTT.

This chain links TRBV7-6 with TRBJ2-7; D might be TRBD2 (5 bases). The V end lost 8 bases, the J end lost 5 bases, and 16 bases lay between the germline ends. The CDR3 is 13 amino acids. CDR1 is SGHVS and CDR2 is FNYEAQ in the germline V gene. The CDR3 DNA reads TGTGCCAGCTCCCTCGGGGAAGATAACGAGCAGTACTTC. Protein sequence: CASSLGEDNEQYF.

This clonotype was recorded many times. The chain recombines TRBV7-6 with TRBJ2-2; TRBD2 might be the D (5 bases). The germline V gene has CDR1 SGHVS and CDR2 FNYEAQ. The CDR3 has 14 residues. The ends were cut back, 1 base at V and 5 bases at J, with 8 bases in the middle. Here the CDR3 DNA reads TGTGCCAGCAGCTTAGTCAGAGGGACCGGGGAGCTGTTTTTT. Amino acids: CASSLVRGTGELFF.

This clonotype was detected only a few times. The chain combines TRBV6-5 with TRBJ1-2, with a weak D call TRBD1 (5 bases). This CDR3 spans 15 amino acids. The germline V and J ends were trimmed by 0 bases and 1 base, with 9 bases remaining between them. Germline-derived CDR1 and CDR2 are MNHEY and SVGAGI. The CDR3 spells CASSYSWGGNYGYTF. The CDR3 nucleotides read TGTGCCAGCAGTTACTCGTGGGGGGGTAACTATGGCTACACCTTC.

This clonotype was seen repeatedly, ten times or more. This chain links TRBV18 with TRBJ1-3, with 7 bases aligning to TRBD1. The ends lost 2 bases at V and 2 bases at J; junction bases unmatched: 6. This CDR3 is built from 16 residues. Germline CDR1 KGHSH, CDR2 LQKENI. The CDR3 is CASSPGATGAGNTIYF. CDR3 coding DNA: TGTGCCAGCTCACCAGGGGCCACAGGGGCTGGAAACACCATATATTTT.